This T cell receptor beta chain derives from a study of T-cell reconstitution after alpha-beta-depleted transplantation in children. Preparing the TCRbeta library involved the use of unique molecular identifiers. TCRdb ran MiXCR on the PCR reads and lists one entry per CDR3 protein. The repertoire holds 700,000 to 850,000 distinct CDR3 sequences, with about 15% as singletons. Study results and limitations: The origin of alpha-beta T cells about two months after transplant was reportedly several hundred expanded graft clones. The study traced high day-60 TCRbeta diversity in some patients to surviving recipient T cells and thymic progenitors. Newly generated T cells supplied most T-cell counts and diversity one year post-transplant.

This clonotype was found a few times. Antigen: not known. This sequence originates from a male patient younger than 18 who had a stem cell transplant for acute lymphoblastic leukemia, so the T cells may come from the graft donor. The source material was PBMCs, mostly from graft donor cells, sampled 360 days after TCRalphabeta/CD19-depleted stem cell transplant.

CDR3 DNA: TGTGCCAGCAAGACAGGGGGAAACACTGAAGCTTTCTTT. This encodes CASKTGGNTEAFF. The chain joins TRBV12-3 or TRBV12-4 to TRBJ1-1, with 9 bases fitting TRBD1. The CDR3 has 13 residues. V dropped 7 bases and J dropped 2; count of bases not matched to a gene: 2.